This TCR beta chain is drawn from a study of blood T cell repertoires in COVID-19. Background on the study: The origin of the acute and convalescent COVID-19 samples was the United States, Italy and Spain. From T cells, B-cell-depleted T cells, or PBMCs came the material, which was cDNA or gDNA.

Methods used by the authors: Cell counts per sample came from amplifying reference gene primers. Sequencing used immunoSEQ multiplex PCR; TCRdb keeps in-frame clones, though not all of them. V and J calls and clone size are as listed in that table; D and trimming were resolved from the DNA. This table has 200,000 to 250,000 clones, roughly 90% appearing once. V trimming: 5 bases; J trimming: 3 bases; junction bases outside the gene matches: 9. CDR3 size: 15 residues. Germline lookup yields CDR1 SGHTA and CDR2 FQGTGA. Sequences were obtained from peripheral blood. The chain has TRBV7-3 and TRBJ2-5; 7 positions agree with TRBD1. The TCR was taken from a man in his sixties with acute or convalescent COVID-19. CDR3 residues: CASSQSGTEEETQYF. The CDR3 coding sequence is TGTGCCAGCAGCCAATCCGGGACAGAGGAAGAGACCCAGTACTTC.